Only one count was recorded for the clone carrying this T cell receptor beta chain. Its target is unknown. The method was immunoSEQ multiplex PCR; TCRdb's version includes in-frame clones alone and lacks a portion of them. This sample has approximately 82,000 clones, with roughly 94% found just once. This entry comes from a study of OX40 agonist ivuxolimab in advanced cancers. Turning to the study itself: Given to patients was ivuxolimab, an agonistic anti-OX40 (CD134) antibody.

V shed 5 bases, J shed 2 bases, and the junction held 10 bases outside the gene matches. Germline CDR1 is MNHEY and CDR2 is SMNVEV (reference sequence). This CDR3 contains 18 residues. Autoimmune disease history or systemic immunosuppression was exclusionary. On cycle 4 day 1 and cycle 7 day 1, as well as at baseline, blood was sampled. General study results and limits: The CD4+ and CD8+ T cells in the blood had expanded clonally by week 6 at 0.1 to 3.0 mg/kg.

The specimen comprised CD4+ or CD8+ T cells sorted from blood, sampled in a trial of the OX40 agonist ivuxolimab. This chain joins TRBV27 and TRBJ2-3; the match to TRBD2 covers 13 bases. The TCR comes from an adult with an advanced solid tumor such as melanoma, head and neck, liver or kidney cancer. Written as DNA, the CDR3 is TGTGCCAGCAGTATGGGACTAGCGGGGAGGGGATCCACAGATACGCAGTATTTT. Protein product: CASSMGLAGRGSTDTQYF.